This T cell receptor beta chain was sequenced during a study of blood T cell repertoires in COVID-19. The CDR3 sequence is 16 residues long. Germline CDR1 reads SGHRS; CDR2 reads YFSETQ. V lost 4 bases, J lost 1 base, and 9 bases stayed unmatched. The repertoire was sequenced with immunoSEQ multiplex PCR; TCRdb's copy has only in-frame clones and lacks some. The repertoire has about 260,000 clones, 87% of them found once; the top ten carry about 2.2%. Sequenced sample: peripheral blood. The chain employs TRBV5-1 and TRBJ2-3, with TRBD2 matching over 7 bases. The receptor was isolated from a woman in her 50s who had recovered from COVID-19. The CDR3 DNA sequence: TGCGCCAGCAGCCCCGCAGGGCTAGCGGGCACAGATACGCAGTATTTT. This codes for CASSPAGLAGTDTQYF.